This TCR beta chain was recovered during a study of PD-1 blockade in classical Hodgkin lymphoma. Overall study: Patients were dosed intravenously with nivolumab at 3 mg/kg every 2 weeks. Study observations and caveats: Those patients who began receiving nivolumab less than 1 year after ASCT had lower diversity, and they were excluded. It was among complete responders that baseline diversity resembled that of newly diagnosed patients. Newly diagnosed patients were said to have less baseline TCR diversity than healthy donors did.

Concerning this clone itself: What it recognizes is unknown.

Documented time point: cycle 4 day 1 (C4D1), after around six weeks of nivolumab. Each patient experienced a relapse that followed autologous stem cell transplantation, and brentuximab vedotin exposure varied. Profiling relied on immunoSEQ multiplex PCR, and the TCRdb table lists in-frame clones only, not all of them. The repertoire holds nearly 50,000 clones, with about 75% as singletons. This CDR3 comprises 13 residues. The germline gives CDR1 KGHSY, CDR2 FQNENV. V was trimmed by 1 base and J by 1 base, leaving 4 bases between them. The starting material was peripheral blood mononuclear cells (PBMCs), obtained before the fourth cycle of nivolumab. The origin of this receptor is a human donor with classical Hodgkin lymphoma. The chain links TRBV16 to TRBJ1-1, with D uncertain. This chain's CDR3 is CASSQLRNTEAFF. CDR3 DNA: TGTGCCAGCAGCCAATTGAGGAACACTGAAGCTTTCTTT. The variable domain in full, completed from reference TRBV16 and TRBJ1-1, reads GEEVAQTPKHLVRGEGQKAKLYCAPIKGHSYVFWYQQVLKNEFKFLISFQNENVFDETGMPKERFSAKCLPNSPCSLEIQATKLEDSAVYFCASSQLRNTEAFFGQGTRLTVV.